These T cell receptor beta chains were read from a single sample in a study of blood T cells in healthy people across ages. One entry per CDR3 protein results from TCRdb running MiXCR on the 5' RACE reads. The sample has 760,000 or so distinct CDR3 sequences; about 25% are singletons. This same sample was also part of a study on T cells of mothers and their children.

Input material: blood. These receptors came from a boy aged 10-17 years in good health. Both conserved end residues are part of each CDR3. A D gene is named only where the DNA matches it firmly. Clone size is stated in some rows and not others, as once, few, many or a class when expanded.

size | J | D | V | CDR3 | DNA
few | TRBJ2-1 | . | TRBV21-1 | CASSKMVRDTLRNEQFF | TGTGCCAGCAGCAAAATGGTTAGGGACACCTTGAGGAATGAGCAGTTCTTC
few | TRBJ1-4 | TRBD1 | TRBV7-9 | CANSSDRVGEKLFF | TGTGCCAACAGCTCCGACAGGGTTGGTGAAAAACTGTTTTTT
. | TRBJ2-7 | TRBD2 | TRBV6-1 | CASSGVAGPREYF | TGTGCCAGCAGTGGGGTAGCGGGGCCCCGTGAGTACTTC
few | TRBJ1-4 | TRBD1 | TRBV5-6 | CASSSGQGEKLFF | TGTGCCAGCAGCTCCGGACAGGGCGAAAAACTGTTTTTT
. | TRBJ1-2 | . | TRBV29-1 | CSVAGSGYTF | TGCAGCGTTGCCGGGTCTGGCTACACCTTC
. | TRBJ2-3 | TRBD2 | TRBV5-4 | CASSSRLAGGGSWTQYF | TGTGCCAGCAGCTCCCGACTAGCGGGAGGTGGGTCATGGACGCAGTATTTT
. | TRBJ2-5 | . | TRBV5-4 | CASSFGSEGETQYF | TGTGCCAGCAGCTTTGGTAGTGAGGGAGAGACCCAGTACTTC
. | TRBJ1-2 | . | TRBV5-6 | CASSLVRANYGYTF | TGTGCCAGCAGCTTGGTTCGGGCTAACTATGGCTACACCTTC
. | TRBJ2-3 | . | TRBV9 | CASSVVQATDTQYF | TGTGCCAGCAGCGTAGTACAAGCCACAGATACGCAGTATTTT
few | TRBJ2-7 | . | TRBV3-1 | CASSRDVSSYEQYF | TGTGCCAGCAGCCGGGACGTGAGCTCCTACGAGCAGTACTTC
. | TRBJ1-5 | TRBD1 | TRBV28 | CASSPRTGLNQPQHF | TGTGCCAGCAGTCCCCGGACAGGGCTGAATCAGCCCCAGCATTTT
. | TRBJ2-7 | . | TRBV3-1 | CASSQGRGREQYF | TGTGCCAGCAGCCAGGGTCGGGGTCGCGAGCAGTACTTC
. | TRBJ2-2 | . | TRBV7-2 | CASSFLRDTGELFF | TGTGCCAGCAGCTTTCTCAGGGACACCGGGGAGCTGTTTTTT
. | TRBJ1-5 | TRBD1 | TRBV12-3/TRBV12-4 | CASSFTGEYQPQHF | TGTGCCAGCAGTTTTACAGGGGAGTATCAGCCCCAGCATTTT
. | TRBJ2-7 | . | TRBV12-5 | CASGLAGPEQYF | TGTGCTAGTGGTTTGGCAGGGCCCGAGCAGTACTTC